This TCR beta chain was captured in a study of blood T cell repertoires in COVID-19 (dated by TCRdb to 2020 to 2022). With regard to the full study: Recovered participants in ImmuneRACE Cohort 3 were defined by two consecutive negative NP/OP PCR tests, clearance by a healthcare professional, or resolution of symptoms. Samples from collaborators originated in the United States, Italy and Spain and spanned both the acute and convalescent phases of COVID-19. The prospective study material was composed of cDNA or gDNA derived from T cells, B-cell-depleted T cells, or PBMCs. The dataset comprised deeply sampled blood TCRbeta repertoires from subjects exposed to, actively infected with, or recovered from COVID-19. A freely available public database, intended as a resource for researchers studying the immune response to SARS-CoV-2, is where the repertoires were released. Samples were obtained from the ongoing ImmuneRACE study (first 160 participants) and from approximately 1,200 subjects provided by 6 global collaborators. The sample metadata nearly always contained a de-identified subject ID, COVID-19 status, age in years and sex. HLA class I and class II types, where available, came from metadata supplied by the sample provider rather than from assay-based typing.

To note about this clone: Its antigen specificity is not known. The record has no base qualities; no much larger clone is one base away.

Participants in the prospective study were enrolled through a virtual design, were aged roughly 18 to 100 years, and lived in 20 to 30 United States geographic areas. To assign participants to cohorts, the prospective study relied on clinical history that participants themselves reported in a screening survey and a study questionnaire. Each participant in the prospective study had whole blood, serum and a nasopharyngeal or oropharyngeal swab collected by mobile phlebotomists. Prospective study participants could optionally give additional blood draws and questionnaires over a roughly 2-month period. Before DNA extraction, prospective study blood samples were shipped either frozen or at room temperature. TCRbeta CDR3 regions were amplified from genomic DNA using the immunoSEQ Assay, a bias-controlled multiplex PCR. In the paper's pipeline: The number of nucleated cells in each sample was estimated from the amplification of reference gene primers within the assay. To quantify the absolute abundance of each unique TCRbeta CDR3 rearrangement, sequence reads were collapsed and filtered. Productive Simpson clonality was computed per sample as the square root of Simpson's diversity index over productive rearrangements. TCRdb took over this immuneACCESS table, retaining in-frame rearrangements with V and J assigned. Such tables are incomplete; in checked studies, under half of the missing clones stem from an unresolved V gene, and the remainder is unexplained. V, J and clone size are taken as reported in that table, and D and trimming were inferred from the DNA itself. The sample table records about 200,000 clones; about 88% of these occur just once. The ten largest clones capture under 30% of the sample.

Reading the germline V gene gives CDR1 LGHNA and CDR2 YNFKEQ. The CDR3 contains 14 residues, cysteine and phenylalanine counted. CDR3 DNA only is kept here, 42 bases in frame from base 1. V is trimmed back by 1 base and J by 4 bases, and the junction contains 2 bases that no gene match accounts for. Results and caveats for the whole study, not just this receptor: How much clinical and demographic metadata was included differed by source and by participant, and the metadata was provided uncurated.

The receptor was derived from a woman aged 35 to 49 in a cohort exposed to, infected with or recovered from COVID-19 (not recorded which). This sequence uses TRBV4-2 and TRBJ2-5, with 8 bases matching TRBD2. Material for sequencing was PBMCs or T cells enriched from blood (not recorded which). The DNA is as follows: TGTGCCAGCAGCCAAGGGACTAGCACAGAGACCCAGTACTTC. Its coded protein is CASSQGTSTETQYF.